These 32 T cell receptor beta chains came from one sample sequenced in a study of response to subunit inactivated influenza vaccine. One entry per CDR3 protein results from TCRdb running MiXCR on the RT-PCR reads. Of fewer than 650,000 distinct CDR3 sequences in the sample, around 13% are singletons; the top ten hold around 12%. Sequencing used PBMCs from blood, obtained 45 days after vaccination. Receptor source: a man over 45 who received an inactivated influenza vaccine.

This chain connects TRBV20-1 to TRBJ2-7, with unresolved D. Germline assignment: CDR1 DFQATT and CDR2 SNEGSKA (reference sequence). V was pared by 0 bases and J by 6 bases, with 12 bases between. The CDR3 extends over 13 amino acids. The CDR3 DNA reads as TGCAGTGCTAGAGATCTCGAGGTTGGCGAGCAGTACTTC. This gives the protein CSARDLEVGEQYF.

The rearrangement uses TRBV9 and TRBJ1-2; 7 nucleotides agree with TRBD1. V lost 6 bases and J lost 2; bases outside the gene matches: 7. CDR1 SGDLS and CDR2 YYNGEE come from the germline V gene. The CDR3 is 14 amino acids. CDR3 in DNA: TGTGCCAGCACCGTGGGACAGTCAAACTATGGCTACACCTTC. This translates into CASTVGQSNYGYTF.

A word on this clonotype: Given a much more abundant clone one base away, this may be a read error. Because the CDR3 is missing its conserved closing phenylalanine or tryptophan, this is likely a read error. The V call is TRBV28, the J call TRBJ2-7, with D possibly matching TRBD2 (7 bases). There are 15 residues in the CDR3. Germline assignment: CDR1 MDHEN and CDR2 SYDVKM. Trimming removed 2 bases at V and 4 bases at J, with 15 bases between. CDR3 DNA: TGTGCCAGCAGTTTACCCGACGGGGGGCGATACGAGCAGTACTCC. It is translated as CASSLPDGGRYEQYS.

The chain uses TRBV10-1 and TRBJ1-1, with D possibly TRBD1 on 5 matching bases. CDR1 is WNHNN, CDR2 SYGVQD, per germline (reference sequence). The ends were cut back, 10 bases at V and 4 bases at J, with 16 bases in the middle. This CDR3 comprises 13 residues. The CDR3 DNA reads as TGCGCCACCCCACGCAGGGCATGCACTGAAGCTTTCTTT. Amino acid sequence: CATPRRACTEAFF.

The rearrangement joins TRBV20-1 to TRBJ2-5; D ambiguous. The CDR3 loop spans 10 amino acids. Germline lookup yields CDR1 DFQATT and CDR2 SNEGSKA (reference sequence). V was clipped by 4 bases and J by 7 bases, with 7 bases between them. CDR3 sequence reads: CSATGGTQYF. CDR3 DNA sequence: TGCAGTGCTACCGGCGGGACCCAGTACTTC.

This clonotype has a count of ten or more. The chain joins TRBV12-3 or TRBV12-4 to TRBJ2-3; D is perhaps TRBD1 or TRBD2 (5 bases each). The germline V and J ends were trimmed by 6 bases and 4 bases, with 11 bases remaining between them. The CDR3 loop spans 13 amino acids. The CDR3 region has the DNA TGTGCCAGCAGCCCGCAGGGACCAGATACGCAGTATTTT. Its translation: CASSPQGPDTQYF.

This clonotype was seen more than once but under ten times. The chain is built from TRBV4-3 and TRBJ2-3; possible D gene TRBD1, 6 bases. Germline CDR1 and CDR2: LGHNA and YSLEER. The CDR3 loop spans 16 amino acids. Trimming removed 1 base at V and 0 bases at J, with 11 bases between. The CDR3 loop is CASSQGDTLSTDTQYF. CDR3 in DNA: TGCGCCAGCAGCCAAGGGGACACCCTCAGCACAGATACGCAGTATTTT.

The V and J genes are TRBV5-1 and TRBJ2-3; D gene ambiguous. Germline CDR1 SGHRS, CDR2 YFSETQ. The CDR3 loop spans 14 amino acids. Trimming took 0 bases from V and 4 from J, leaving 9 bases between them. The CDR3 DNA reads as TGCGCCAGCAGCTTGGCGGAAAGGGCAGATACGCAGTATTTT. It yields the protein CASSLAERADTQYF. The full variable domain, completed using reference TRBV5-1 and TRBJ2-3, is KAGVTQTPRYLIKTRGQQVTLSCSPISGHRSVSWYQQTPGQGLQFLFEYFSETQRNKGNFPGRFSGRQFSNSRSEMNVSTLELGDSALYLCASSLAERADTQYFGPGTRLTVL.

A few counts support this clonotype. The CDR3 loop reads CATSQDRRSYEQYF. CDR3 bases: TGTGCCACCAGTCAAGACAGAAGATCCTACGAGCAGTACTTC. The chain couples TRBV15 to TRBJ2-7, with D tentatively TRBD1 (5 bases). Trimming removed 6 bases from V and 1 base from J, with 13 bases in between. This CDR3 has 14 amino acids. Germline values: CDR1 LNHNV, CDR2 YYDKDF (reference sequence).

For this clonotype: The DNA is left out, because the CDR3 cannot be placed on it with certainty; the CDR3 is given as TCRdb lists it. The rearrangement links TRBV12-3 or TRBV12-4 to TRBJ2-3; the table gives TRBD1 as D, unverified against the DNA. The CDR3 has 15 residues if both end residues are counted. The CDR3 here is CASSTSWGSTDTQYF.

This clonotype has more than one count but fewer than ten. The rearrangement links TRBV4-1 to TRBJ1-1; D may be TRBD1 (5 bases). The V gene's germline CDR1 is MGHRA and CDR2 YSYEKL. Trimming shortened V by 4 bases and J by 1 base, and 13 bases separated the two germline ends. The CDR3 extends over 15 amino acids. This CDR3 is CASSRTETENTEAFF. The DNA of the CDR3 is TGCGCCAGCAGCCGGACTGAGACAGAGAACACTGAAGCTTTCTTT.

This clonotype has ten or more counts. The chain is built from TRBV5-1 and TRBJ2-5; TRBD2 aligns across 7 bases. Per the germline V gene, CDR1 is SGHRS and CDR2 is YFSETQ. This CDR3 is built from 15 residues. The ends lost 0 bases at V and 7 bases at J; junction bases unmatched: 9. CDR3 in amino acids: CASSLDGRTSGTQYF. CDR3 in DNA: TGCGCCAGCAGCTTGGACGGGAGGACCTCAGGGACCCAGTACTTC. Full variable domain (outside the CDR3, taken from reference TRBV5-1 and TRBJ2-5): KAGVTQTPRYLIKTRGQQVTLSCSPISGHRSVSWYQQTPGQGLQFLFEYFSETQRNKGNFPGRFSGRQFSNSRSEMNVSTLELGDSALYLCASSLDGRTSGTQYFGPGTRLLVL.

This clonotype was counted many times. The chain links TRBV5-1 to TRBJ2-1; D is perhaps TRBD1 (7 bases). The V end lost 0 bases, the J end lost 10 bases, and 20 bases lay between the germline ends. Germline V gene data show CDR1 as SGHRS and CDR2 as YFSETQ. This CDR3 has 16 amino acids. CDR3 coding DNA: TGCGCCAGCAGCTTGGCCGCGGGACAGACTTCATACGAGCAGTTCTTC. It encodes CASSLAAGQTSYEQFF.

This clonotype was counted between two and nine times. The V call is TRBV20-1, the J call TRBJ2-3, with 8 bases that match TRBD2. The CDR3 is 14 residues long. Germline-derived CDR1 and CDR2 are DFQATT and SNEGSKA (reference sequence). The ends lost 1 base at V and 2 bases at J; junction bases unmatched: 2. CDR3 nucleotides: TGCAGTGCTAGAGTTAGCGGGACCACAGATACGCAGTATTTT. Translated: CSARVSGTTDTQYF.

This clonotype was observed a few times. The rearrangement joins TRBV7-2 to TRBJ2-2; D is unresolved. The germline V gene has CDR1 SGHTA and CDR2 FQGNSA. The CDR3 has 12 residues. Trimming took 6 bases from V and 7 from J, leaving 9 bases between them. The CDR3 DNA reads as TGTGCCAGCAGTCCATATCTCGGGGAGCTGTTTTTT. It specifies CASSPYLGELFF.

The rearrangement uses TRBV11-2 and TRBJ2-1, with TRBD2 identical over 7 bases. Trimming at V came to 0 bases and at J to 7 bases, leaving 9 bases not matched to a gene. Germline CDR1 is SGHAT and CDR2 is FQNNGV. The CDR3 consists of 16 residues. The CDR3 loop is CASSLEGVTSCNEQFF. The DNA of the CDR3 is TGTGCCAGCAGCTTAGAGGGGGTGACTAGCTGTAATGAGCAGTTCTTC.

This clonotype was observed a handful of times. The V gene is TRBV28, the J gene TRBJ2-1, with D unclear. The length of the CDR3 is 16 residues. Germline V gene lookup returns CDR1 MDHEN and CDR2 SYDVKM. The V end was cut by 4 bases, the J end by 3 bases, with 16 bases between. In DNA form, the CDR3 reads TGTGCCAGCAGTTATATGAGTCTGACTGTCTACAATGAGCAGTTCTTC. Protein: CASSYMSLTVYNEQFF.

The rearrangement joins TRBV9 to TRBJ2-5; 7 bases match TRBD1. CDR3 size: 13 residues. Losses at the gene ends were 3 bases for V and 5 bases for J; bases not matched to a gene: 4. In germline, CDR1 is SGDLS, CDR2 YYNGEE. The CDR3 DNA sequence: TGTGCCAGCAGCGGACAGGGTTGGGAGACCCAGTACTTC. It translates to CASSGQGWETQYF.

This chain connects TRBV6-1 to TRBJ2-7; possible D gene TRBD2, 7 bases. Trimming removed 7 bases at V and 6 bases at J, with 19 bases between. The CDR3 has 14 amino acids. The germline V gene encodes CDR1 MNHNS and CDR2 SASEGT. CDR3 DNA: TGTGCCAGCACCCCGATGAGGGGGGGCGGCGAGCAGTACTTC. This encodes CASTPMRGGGEQYF.

J is TRBJ1-4 and V is TRBV20-1, with 11 nucleotides matching TRBD1. Trimming at V came to 6 bases and at J to 4 bases, leaving 7 bases not matched to a gene. This CDR3 is built from 15 residues. Germline CDR1 reads DFQATT; CDR2 reads SNEGSKA (reference sequence). In nucleotides, the CDR3 is TGCAGTGCCAGGACAGGGGGCGCGAATAATGAAAAACTGTTTTTT. Amino acids: CSARTGGANNEKLFF.

This clonotype was picked up a small number of times. The rearrangement links TRBV20-1 to TRBJ2-7, with TRBD1 identical over 8 bases. CDR1 and CDR2 from the germline V gene are DFQATT and SNEGSKA (reference sequence). This CDR3 contains 14 residues. J lost 3 bases, V lost 4 bases, and 8 bases had no gene match. The CDR3 sequence is CSANPTGAVYEQYF. The CDR3 DNA is TGCAGTGCTAACCCGACAGGGGCAGTCTACGAGCAGTACTTC.

This clonotype was recorded many times. CDR3 sequence (DNA): TGTGCCAGCAGTTTAGATGGGTGGGAAGGGAGTTCACCCCTCCACTTT. This translates into CASSLDGWEGSSPLHF. V usage is TRBV12-3 or TRBV12-4 and J usage is TRBJ1-6; no definite D call. V was clipped by 1 base and J by 9 bases, with 16 bases between them. This CDR3 region has 16 residues.

This rearrangement joins TRBV7-9 to TRBJ1-2; 7 bases map to TRBD1. The ends lost 5 bases at V and 5 bases at J; junction bases unmatched: 11. From germline, CDR1 is SEHNR and CDR2 FQNEAQ (reference sequence). There are 15 residues in the CDR3. The CDR3 sequence: CASSQGQRTLYGYTF. DNA of the CDR3: TGTGCCAGCAGCCAGGGACAGAGGACCCTTTATGGCTACACCTTC. The variable domain in full, with the rest retrieved from reference TRBV7-9 and TRBJ1-2, is DTGVSQNPRHKITKRGQNVTFRCDPISEHNRLYWYRQTLGQGPEFLTYFQNEAQLEKSRLLSDRFSAERPKGSFSTLEIQRTEQGDSAMYLCASSQGQRTLYGYTFGSGTRLTVV.

This clonotype was counted a few times. V gene TRBV29-1 combines with J gene TRBJ2-1; D assignment may be TRBD1 or TRBD2 (5 bases each). From germline, CDR1 is SQVTM and CDR2 ANQGSEA. CDR3 size: 14 residues. V lost 7 bases, J lost 5 bases, and 18 bases lay in between. Here the CDR3 reads CSGSRDLQDNEQFF. CDR3 coding DNA: TGCAGCGGGTCCCGGGACCTACAAGACAATGAGCAGTTCTTC.

This clonotype was seen only a few times. This rearrangement joins TRBV7-2 to TRBJ2-3; D is unclear. V dropped 5 bases and J dropped 4 bases, with 10 bases sitting between them. The CDR3 is 13 amino acids. Germline V gene sequence: CDR1 SGHTA, CDR2 FQGNSA. CDR3 region: CASSPIVADTQYF. CDR3 in DNA: TGTGCCAGCAGCCCGATTGTAGCAGATACGCAGTATTTT.

This clonotype appeared many times. The V gene is TRBV4-2, the J gene TRBJ2-7, with D perhaps TRBD1 (6 bases). The CDR3 runs to 17 residues. From germline, CDR1 is LGHNA and CDR2 YNFKEQ. V lost 2 bases to trimming and J lost 0 bases, with 17 bases between them. CDR3 sequence reads: CASSQNLDRSFSYEQYF. The CDR3 DNA is TGTGCCAGCAGCCAAAACCTGGACAGATCTTTCTCCTACGAGCAGTACTTC.

V and J are TRBV20-1 and TRBJ2-5, with D unclear. V lost 0 bases and J 1 base, leaving 12 bases between the germline ends. The CDR3 length is 15 residues. Germline CDR1 reads DFQATT; CDR2 reads SNEGSKA (reference sequence). For the CDR3, the DNA is TGCAGTGCTAGAGATCAAAGTTTTATCCAAGAGACCCAGTACTTC. Amino acids: CSARDQSFIQETQYF.

This chain uses TRBV21-1 with TRBJ2-7; the table gives TRBD2 as D, unverified against the DNA. TRBV21-1 is a pseudogene locus. This CDR3 contains 19 residues. The DNA for the CDR3 is TGTGCCAGGCCTCTCGATGGACTAGCGGGGGCCCTTCCTACCTACGAGCAGTACTTC. It is translated as CARPLDGLAGALPTYEQYF.

The chain couples TRBV5-6 to TRBJ1-2; unclear D gene. The V gene's germline CDR1 is SGHDT and CDR2 YYEEEE. The germline V and J ends were trimmed by 3 bases and 5 bases, with 8 bases remaining between them. This CDR3 contains 12 residues. As DNA, the CDR3 is TGTGCCAGCAGCTCAAGATTGTATGGCTACACCTTC. Protein: CASSSRLYGYTF.

V is TRBV20-1 and J is TRBJ1-2; perhaps TRBD1 as D (5 bases). The V end was cut by 6 bases, the J end by 2 bases, with 19 bases between. The CDR3 covers 15 residues. Germline V gene sequence: CDR1 DFQATT, CDR2 SNEGSKA (reference sequence). The CDR3 spells CSAPSQGRRNYGYTF. As DNA, the CDR3 is TGCAGTGCCCCCTCCCAGGGCAGGAGAAACTATGGCTACACCTTC.

This clonotype occurred a few times. The V gene is TRBV20-1, the J gene TRBJ1-2; D ambiguous. CDR3 length: 14 amino acids. Germline V gives CDR1 DFQATT, CDR2 SNEGSKA (reference sequence). V was cut by 2 bases and J by 1 base, with 11 bases left in between. CDR3 sequence reads: CSARTRVGNYGYTF. In DNA form, the CDR3 reads TGCAGTGCTAGAACCCGCGTGGGTAACTATGGCTACACCTTC.

This clonotype was recorded at least ten times. The chain joins TRBV7-2 to TRBJ2-7; D perhaps matches TRBD1 (6 bases). Per germline, CDR1 SGHTA and CDR2 FQGNSA. The CDR3 has 14 amino acids. Trimming stripped 4 bases from V and 3 bases from J, with 13 bases between. The CDR3 is CASSSDRNYYEQYF. CDR3 sequence (DNA): TGTGCCAGCAGCTCTGACAGGAACTACTACGAGCAGTACTTC. The entire variable domain, with the rest obtained from reference TRBV7-2 and TRBJ2-7, is as follows: GAGVSQSPSNKVTEKGKDVELRCDPISGHTALYWYRQSLGQGLEFLIYFQGNSAPDKSGLPSDRFSAERTGGSVSTLTIQRTQQEDSAVYLCASSSDRNYYEQYFGPGTRLTVT.